The table lists the clone carrying this T cell receptor (beta chain) with a few counts. Reasons for excluding patients were uncontrolled infection, other autoimmune disease, pregnancy or lactation. RNA transcripts gave rise to amplified TCR beta CDR3 regions. HTBI primers drove first-round RT-PCR of the TCR CDR3. TCRdb used MiXCR to reprocess the multiplex PCR reads, holding one entry per CDR3 protein. Among approximately 510,000 distinct CDR3 sequences listed, less than 25% were seen once. These data are taken from a study of T cells in Graves' hyperthyroidism and ophthalmopathy. The CDR3 has 15 residues. V was pared by 3 bases and J by 0 bases, with 11 bases between. Germline CDR1 reads SNHLY; CDR2 reads FYNNEI.

The source material was blood. The clonotype was recovered from a man between 18 and 29 years old with Graves' hyperthyroidism. V gene TRBV2 combines with J gene TRBJ1-1; the D gene is possibly TRBD1 (6 bases). CDR3 residues: CASSDGGGLNTEAFF. The DNA of the CDR3 is TGTGCCAGCAGTGATGGGGGCGGGTTGAACACTGAAGCTTTCTTT.